Below, 27 T cell receptor beta chains from the same sample are listed, as sequenced in a study of blood T cell repertoires in COVID-19. This table comes from immunoSEQ multiplex PCR, and its TCRdb copy is limited to in-frame clones, with some not included. Seen here are hundreds of thousands of clones, approximately 80% observed once, and the top ten hold around 7.5%. Material for sequencing was peripheral blood. These receptors were taken from a woman aged 80 or over with COVID-19, enrolled during active disease.

This chain connects TRBV10-1 to TRBJ1-5, with D tentatively TRBD1 (6 bases). V was trimmed by 10 bases and J by 6 bases, leaving 28 bases between them. Looked up from germline, CDR1 is WNHNN and CDR2 is SYGVQD (reference sequence). This CDR3 contains 17 residues. The CDR3 protein is CANQGVPGPKGGQPQHF. CDR3 in DNA: TGCGCCAACCAGGGTGTTCCGGGACCCAAAGGGGGTCAGCCCCAGCATTTT.

V gene TRBV21-1 combines with J gene TRBJ2-2; TRBD2 reflects the table's D call only, with no check against the DNA. TRBV21-1 is classified as a pseudogene. The CDR3 sequence is 16 residues long. CDR3 protein: CASSERGGRDTGELFF. CDR3 nucleotide sequence: TGTGCCAGCAGCGAAAGGGGCGGGAGGGACACCGGGGAGCTGTTTTTT.

V gene TRBV18 combines with J gene TRBJ1-5, with TRBD1 identical over 10 bases. Germline V CDR1 and CDR2: KGHSH, LQKENI. There are 15 residues in the CDR3. The V segment lost 1 base and the J segment 5 bases; nucleotides outside the gene matches: 2. CDR3 sequence: CASSPRTGGDQPQHF. In nucleotides, the CDR3 is TGTGCCAGCTCACCACGGACAGGGGGAGATCAGCCCCAGCATTTT.

V usage is TRBV29-1 and J usage is TRBJ1-4; D perhaps matches TRBD1 (5 bases). CDR3 length: 12 amino acids. Germline V gene lookup returns CDR1 SQVTM and CDR2 ANQGSEA. V lost 6 bases to trimming and J lost 8 bases, with 13 bases between them. The CDR3 here is CSVPTESEKLFF. The CDR3 nucleotides read TGCAGCGTCCCGACAGAGTCCGAAAAACTGTTTTTT.

In nucleotides, the CDR3 is TGTGCCAGCAGTTCGAGCTACAGGGAACCCTACGAGCAGTACTTC. This translates into CASSSSYREPYEQYF. The V call is TRBV6-2 or TRBV6-3, the J call TRBJ2-7; weak D call: TRBD1 (6 bases). This CDR3 region has 15 residues. V was trimmed by 4 bases and J by 2 bases, leaving 15 bases between them. Looked up from germline, CDR1 is MNHEY and CDR2 is SVGEGT.

This rearrangement joins TRBV6-1 to TRBJ2-7; 9 bases are a match to TRBD1. The germline V gene has CDR1 MNHNS and CDR2 SASEGT. V lost 4 bases and J lost 2; bases outside the gene matches: 9. CDR3 size: 16 residues. CDR3 sequence: CASSAGTGTGTYEQYF. CDR3 sequence (DNA): TGTGCCAGCAGTGCGGGGACCGGGACAGGGACCTACGAGCAGTACTTC.

The rearrangement links TRBV29-1 to TRBJ1-2; D is possibly TRBD1 (6 bases). Germline values: CDR1 SQVTM, CDR2 ANQGSEA. The CDR3 is 11 residues long. Trimming shortened V by 5 bases and J by 5 bases, and 9 bases separated the two germline ends. CDR3 in amino acids: CSVRGAYGYTF. DNA for the CDR3: TGCAGCGTTCGGGGGGCTTATGGCTACACCTTC.

This clone was recorded only once. V usage is TRBV6-6 and J usage is TRBJ2-7, with 10 bases matching TRBD1. CDR1 MNHNY and CDR2 SVGAGI come from the germline V gene (reference sequence). V dropped 7 bases and J dropped 3; count of bases not matched to a gene: 3. The CDR3 extends over 13 amino acids. The CDR3 sequence is CASTGTGDYEQYF. The CDR3 DNA reads as TGTGCCAGCACCGGGACAGGGGACTACGAGCAGTACTTC.

The chain recombines TRBV28 with TRBJ1-2, with TRBD1 matching 7 bases. Germline-derived CDR1 and CDR2 are MDHEN and SYDVKM. J lost 4 bases, V lost 7 bases, and 6 bases had no gene match. The CDR3 totals 13 residues. The CDR3 protein is CASKRQGGYGYTF. The CDR3 region has the DNA TGTGCCAGCAAAAGACAGGGCGGCTATGGCTACACCTTC.

V is TRBV4-3 and J is TRBJ1-1; D is unresolved. Germline lookup yields CDR1 LGHNA and CDR2 YSLEER. Deletions cut 0 bases from V and 0 bases from J, with 14 bases between. This CDR3 comprises 17 residues. CDR3 sequence (DNA): TGCGCCAGCAGCCAAGAGAGTGACGGACTGATGAACACTGAAGCTTTCTTT. This codes for CASSQESDGLMNTEAFF.

This sequence joins TRBV15 and TRBJ1-5; D is possibly TRBD1 (6 bases). The ends were cut back, 5 bases at V and 3 bases at J, with 11 bases in the middle. Germline V gene lookup returns CDR1 LNHNV and CDR2 YYDKDF (reference sequence). CDR3 length equals 14 residues. This chain's CDR3 is CATSPTGDNQPQHF. The CDR3 DNA sequence: TGTGCCACCAGCCCGACAGGTGACAATCAGCCCCAGCATTTT.

This sequence joins TRBV28 and TRBJ2-7; the match to TRBD2 covers 8 bases. Germline V gives CDR1 MDHEN, CDR2 SYDVKM. This CDR3 has 15 amino acids. V was pared by 2 bases and J by 4 bases, with 7 bases of the junction left unmatched. CDR3 nucleotide sequence: TGTGCCAGCAGTTTAGTGACTAGCGTCGGTTACGAGCAGTACTTC. Its translation: CASSLVTSVGYEQYF.

This chain connects TRBV6-1 to TRBJ2-5; 9 bases line up with TRBD2. After removal of 2 bases from V and 4 bases from J, the junction contained 8 bases not matched to a gene. This CDR3 region has 16 residues. The germline V gene encodes CDR1 MNHNS and CDR2 SASEGT. CDR3 sequence (DNA): TGTGCCAGCAGTGAACGGGGTAGCGGGAGCGGAGAGACCCAGTACTTC. It translates to CASSERGSGSGETQYF.

The V gene is TRBV11-3, the J gene TRBJ2-2; 7 nucleotides align to TRBD1. Trimming at V came to 5 bases and at J to 2 bases, leaving 14 bases not matched to a gene. The CDR3 length is 18 residues. CDR1 is SGHNT and CDR2 is YENEEA in the germline V gene. The CDR3 loop reads CASSPPTVGQLNTGELFF. The CDR3 bases are TGTGCCAGCAGCCCCCCGACCGTGGGACAGCTAAACACCGGGGAGCTGTTTTTT.

The chain employs TRBV28 and TRBJ1-2; a possible D gene is TRBD1 (6 bases). The CDR3 contains 16 residues. V lost 4 bases and J 3 bases, leaving 18 bases between the germline ends. The germline V gene has CDR1 MDHEN and CDR2 SYDVKM. This CDR3 reads CASSSHTGKRDYGYTF. The CDR3 coding sequence is TGTGCCAGCAGTTCCCACACAGGGAAGAGGGACTATGGCTACACCTTC.

The chain employs TRBV12-3 or TRBV12-4 and TRBJ1-2; 7 positions agree with TRBD1. The V gene end was trimmed by 6 bases and the J gene end by 3 bases; junction bases not matched to a gene: 4. There are 13 residues in the CDR3. The CDR3 bases are TGTGCCAGCAGATTGACAGGGTACTATGGCTACACCTTC. Translation: CASRLTGYYGYTF.

The V and J genes are TRBV7-2 and TRBJ2-3, with 8 bases aligning to TRBD2. This CDR3 is built from 16 residues. CDR1 is SGHTA and CDR2 is FQGNSA in the germline V gene. V shed 4 bases, J shed 2 bases, and the junction held 8 bases outside the gene matches. Here the CDR3 reads CASSSIPGGVTDTQYF. In DNA form, the CDR3 reads TGTGCCAGCAGCTCGATTCCGGGGGGGGTCACAGATACGCAGTATTTT.

The chain employs TRBV11-2 and TRBJ1-4; 8 bases map to TRBD1. V was clipped by 4 bases and J by 6 bases; unmatched bases: 7. The CDR3 length is 15 residues. In germline, CDR1 is SGHAT, CDR2 FQNNGV. The chain's CDR3 is CASSSYRGGDEKLFF. The CDR3 DNA is TGTGCCAGCAGCTCTTACAGGGGGGGAGATGAAAAACTGTTTTTT.

This chain uses TRBV5-6 with TRBJ1-3; D may be TRBD1 (6 bases). The CDR3 covers 15 residues. V gave up 4 bases and J gave up 6 bases, with 17 bases separating them. The germline CDR1 and CDR2 sequences are SGHDT and YYEEEE. CDR3 DNA: TGTGCCAGCAGCCGACTGGGGACAAGCCAAAACACCATATATTTT. Its translation is CASSRLGTSQNTIYF.

The rearrangement links TRBV7-8 to TRBJ1-2; D might be TRBD1 (6 bases). V was pared by 2 bases and J by 6 bases, with 13 bases between. The CDR3 sequence is 14 residues long. Germline CDR1 is SGHVS and CDR2 is FQNEAQ. CDR3 nucleotides: TGTGCCAGCAGCTTAAGTCCGGGACACGATGGCTACACCTTC. Residues: CASSLSPGHDGYTF.

This sequence joins TRBV7-2 and TRBJ1-1, with D unresolved. Between the trimmed V and J ends, which lost 1 base and 5 bases, there was a span of 8 bases. Germline assignment: CDR1 SGHTA and CDR2 FQGNSA. This CDR3 is 13 amino acids long. The CDR3 DNA follows: TGTGCCAGCAGCTTAGTGGGCTTAACTGAAGCTTTCTTT. This translates into CASSLVGLTEAFF.

J is TRBJ1-4 and V is TRBV18, with D perhaps matching TRBD1 (5 bases). V shed 3 bases and J shed 10 bases, with 18 bases lying between them. The CDR3 has 15 residues. Germline V lookup: CDR1 KGHSH, CDR2 LQKENI. The CDR3 region has the DNA TGTGCCAGCTCACCCCCGTTTTTGGACGGGGGAAAACTGTTTTTT. Its translation is CASSPPFLDGGKLFF.

The chain has TRBV27 and TRBJ1-1; tentatively, D is TRBD1 (5 bases). The germline V gene has CDR1 MNHEY and CDR2 SMNVEV (reference sequence). The V gene lost 5 bases and the J gene lost 0 bases, with 13 bases spanning the gap. CDR3 length equals 15 residues. CDR3 region: CASSPLWGMNTEAFF. CDR3 DNA sequence: TGTGCCAGCAGTCCCCTTTGGGGCATGAACACTGAAGCTTTCTTT.

The rearrangement joins TRBV15 to TRBJ2-1; 10 bases map to TRBD2. This CDR3 comprises 15 residues. Germline V gene lookup returns CDR1 LNHNV and CDR2 YYDKDF (reference sequence). Germline trimming cut 8 bases from V and 1 base from J; bases unmatched to any gene: 5. CDR3 nucleotides: TGTGCCACCGGGTCAGCGGGAGGGTCCTACAATGAGCAGTTCTTC. This gives the protein CATGSAGGSYNEQFF.

The chain links TRBV7-2 to TRBJ1-3, with D tentatively TRBD1 (5 bases). CDR1 is SGHTA and CDR2 is FQGNSA in the germline V gene. The CDR3 sequence is 15 residues long. V was cut by 3 bases and J by 0 bases, with 9 bases left in between. The chain's CDR3 is CASSLGGSSGNTIYF. Written as DNA, the CDR3 is TGTGCCAGCAGCTTGGGGGGGAGCTCTGGAAACACCATATATTTT.

The V gene is TRBV5-1, the J gene TRBJ1-6; 9 bases are shared with TRBD1. CDR3 length: 13 residues. CDR1 and CDR2 from the germline V gene are SGHRS and YFSETQ. Losses at the gene ends were 7 bases for V and 10 bases for J; bases not matched to a gene: 6. The CDR3 sequence: CASQQGAESPLHF. Here the CDR3 DNA reads TGCGCCAGCCAACAGGGGGCGGAATCACCCCTCCACTTT.

The J gene is TRBJ2-5, the V gene TRBV24-1; possibly TRBD2 for D (5 bases). CDR3 length: 15 residues. Germline loops: CDR1 KGHDR, CDR2 SFDVKD. V lost 6 bases and J lost 1, with 14 bases in between. The CDR3 DNA reads TGTGCCACCAGTCATTCTCGAGGGTTCCAAGAGACCCAGTACTTC. It specifies CATSHSRGFQETQYF.